This section outlines one T cell receptor beta chain sequence together with its context. Original handling: The authors estimated nucleated cell counts from reference gene primer amplification. The data were produced by immunoSEQ multiplex PCR, yet TCRdb's version contains in-frame clones alone and is incomplete. That table furnishes V, J and clone size, whereas the DNA furnished D and trimming. The sample carries approximately 300,000 clones, 75% to 90% recorded once. Patients at the Seattle site were enrolled during active infection and followed longitudinally. This record belongs to a study of blood T cell repertoires in COVID-19. V was clipped by 2 bases and J by 0 bases, with 16 bases between them. Germline V CDR1 and CDR2: MNHNS, SASEGT. This CDR3 comprises 17 residues.

The receptor's source is a woman aged 45-60 years with COVID-19, enrolled during active disease. The specimen sequenced was peripheral blood. V usage is TRBV6-1 and J usage is TRBJ1-1, with a weak D call TRBD1 (6 bases). In DNA, the CDR3 is TGTGCCAGCAGTGAATCCTCCACAGGGACATTGAACACTGAAGCTTTCTTT. It specifies CASSESSTGTLNTEAFF.